The present entry profiles one T cell receptor beta chain with its context. Its target is not known. Through a sample-barcoded 5' primer and a J-beta primer mix, a second PCR was run for about 7 to 12 cycles. From the 5' RACE reads, TCRdb called clonotypes with MiXCR, one entry per CDR3 protein. The table has more than 550,000 distinct CDR3 sequences, about 24% seen once. The sample belongs to a study of blood T cells in healthy people across ages. Whole-study findings and limits: Higher diversity, along with more naive CD4+ cells, distinguished long-lived donors from aged donors.

The sequence was collected from a man between 65 and 85 years old in good health. The sample was blood.

The CDR3 is CASRDLYTEAFF. The CDR3 DNA sequence: TGTGCCAGCAGGGATCTTTACACTGAAGCTTTCTTT. The chain joins TRBV6-1 to TRBJ1-1; D uncertain. Germline V gives CDR1 MNHNS, CDR2 SASEGT. This CDR3 region has 12 residues. The ends were cut back, 6 bases at V and 3 bases at J, with 8 bases in the middle.